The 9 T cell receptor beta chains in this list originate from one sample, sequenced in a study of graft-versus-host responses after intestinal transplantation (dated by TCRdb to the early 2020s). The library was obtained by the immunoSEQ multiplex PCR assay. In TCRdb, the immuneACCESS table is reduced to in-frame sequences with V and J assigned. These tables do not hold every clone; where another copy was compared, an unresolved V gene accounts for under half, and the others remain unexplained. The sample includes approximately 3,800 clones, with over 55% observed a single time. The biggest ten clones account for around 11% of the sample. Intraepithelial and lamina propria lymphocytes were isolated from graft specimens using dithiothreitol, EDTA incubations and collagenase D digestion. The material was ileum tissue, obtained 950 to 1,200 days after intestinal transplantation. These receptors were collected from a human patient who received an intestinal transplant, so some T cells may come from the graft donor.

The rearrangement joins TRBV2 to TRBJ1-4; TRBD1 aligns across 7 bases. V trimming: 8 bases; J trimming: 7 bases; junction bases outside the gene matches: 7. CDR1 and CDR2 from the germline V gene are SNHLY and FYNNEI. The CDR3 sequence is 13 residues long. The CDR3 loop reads CASRQGGIEKLFF. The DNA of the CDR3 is TGTGCCAGCCGACAGGGTGGGATTGAAAAACTGTTTTTT.

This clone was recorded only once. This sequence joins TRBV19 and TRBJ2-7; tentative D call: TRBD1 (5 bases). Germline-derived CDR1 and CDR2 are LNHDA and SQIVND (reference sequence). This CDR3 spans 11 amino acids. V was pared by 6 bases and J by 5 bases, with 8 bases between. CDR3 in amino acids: CASSQGHEQYF. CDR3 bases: TGTGCCAGTAGCCAGGGTCACGAGCAGTACTTC.

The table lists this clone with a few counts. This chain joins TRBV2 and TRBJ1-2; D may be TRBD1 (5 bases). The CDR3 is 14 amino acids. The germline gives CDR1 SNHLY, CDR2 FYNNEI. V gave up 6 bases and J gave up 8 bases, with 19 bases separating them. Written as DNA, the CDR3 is TGTGCCAGCAGCCCGGGGAGCAGGGAAGGAGGCTACACCTTC. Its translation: CASSPGSREGGYTF.

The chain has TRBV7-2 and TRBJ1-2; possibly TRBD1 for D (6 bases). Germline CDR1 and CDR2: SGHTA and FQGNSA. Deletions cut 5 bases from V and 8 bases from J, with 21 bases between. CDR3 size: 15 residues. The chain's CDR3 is CASSVTPQGLEGYTF. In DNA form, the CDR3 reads TGTGCCAGCAGCGTCACCCCGCAGGGGCTAGAGGGCTACACCTTC.

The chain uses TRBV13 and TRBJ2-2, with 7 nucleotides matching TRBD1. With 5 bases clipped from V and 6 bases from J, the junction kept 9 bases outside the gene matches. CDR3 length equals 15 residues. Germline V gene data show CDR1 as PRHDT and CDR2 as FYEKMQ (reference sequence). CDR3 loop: CASSLTGAGAGELFF. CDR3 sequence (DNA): TGTGCCAGCAGCCTTACAGGGGCTGGGGCCGGGGAGCTGTTTTTT.

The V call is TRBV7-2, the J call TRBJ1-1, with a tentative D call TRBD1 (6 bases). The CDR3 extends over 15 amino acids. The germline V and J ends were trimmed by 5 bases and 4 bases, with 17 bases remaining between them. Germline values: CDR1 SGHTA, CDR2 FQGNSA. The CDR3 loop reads CASSVRGPSGTEAFF. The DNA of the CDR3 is TGTGCCAGCAGCGTCAGGGGACCCTCTGGCACTGAAGCTTTCTTT. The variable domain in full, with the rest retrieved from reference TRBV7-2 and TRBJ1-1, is GAGVSQSPSNKVTEKGKDVELRCDPISGHTALYWYRQSLGQGLEFLIYFQGNSAPDKSGLPSDRFSAERTGGSVSTLTIQRTQQEDSAVYLCASSVRGPSGTEAFFGQGTRLTVV.

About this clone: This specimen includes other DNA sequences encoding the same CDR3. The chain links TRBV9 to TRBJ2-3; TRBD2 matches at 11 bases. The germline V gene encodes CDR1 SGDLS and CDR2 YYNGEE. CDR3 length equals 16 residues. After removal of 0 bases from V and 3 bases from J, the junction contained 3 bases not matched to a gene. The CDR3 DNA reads TGTGCCAGCAGCGTAGTGTTAGCGGGGGGGACAGATACGCAGTATTTT. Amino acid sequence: CASSVVLAGGTDTQYF.

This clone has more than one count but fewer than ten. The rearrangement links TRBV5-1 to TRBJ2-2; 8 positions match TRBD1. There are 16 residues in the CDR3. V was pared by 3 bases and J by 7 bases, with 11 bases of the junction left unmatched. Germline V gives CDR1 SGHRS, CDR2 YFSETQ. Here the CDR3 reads CASSSGQGTRVGELFF. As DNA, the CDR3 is TGCGCCAGCAGCTCAGGACAGGGTACAAGGGTCGGGGAGCTGTTTTTT.

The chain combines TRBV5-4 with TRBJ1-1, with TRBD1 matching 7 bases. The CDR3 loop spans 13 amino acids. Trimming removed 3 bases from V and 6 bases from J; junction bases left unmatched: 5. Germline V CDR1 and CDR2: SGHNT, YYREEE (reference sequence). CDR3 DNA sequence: TGTGCCAGCAGCTGGGACAGTGGGGCTGAAGCTTTCTTT. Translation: CASSWDSGAEAFF.